This TCR beta chain was sequenced in a study of blood T cells in healthy people across ages. The study, taken as a whole, reports: Leaving the PBMCs unsorted stopped any conclusive comparison of naive versus antigen-experienced cells.

This clonotype was seen only a few times. Its target is not known. Then a second PCR, running about 6 to 11 cycles, was carried out with a sample-barcoded 5' primer and a J-beta primer mix. A template-switch adaptor with 12 random nucleotides tagged each cDNA molecule. TCRdb reprocessed the 5' RACE reads with MiXCR, giving one entry per CDR3 protein. The sample consists of approximately 1.5 million distinct CDR3 sequences, 30% to 40% of them appearing once. This TCR was sampled from a woman aged 25 to 39 in good health. Sequenced material: blood.

In nucleotides, the CDR3 is TGCAGCGTTTGGGAAGGGACAGGGGCGTCCTACGAGCAGTACTTC. It specifies CSVWEGTGASYEQYF. The J gene is TRBJ2-7, the V gene TRBV29-1, with 10 bases identical to TRBD1. This CDR3 region has 15 residues. The germline V gene has CDR1 SQVTM and CDR2 ANQGSEA. The junction had 8 bases not matched to a gene; V was cut back by 5 bases and J by 1 base.